This T cell receptor beta chain was sequenced in a study of regulatory T cells in long-lasting Graves disease. To make TCR beta libraries, researchers used iRepertoire HTBI primers and Arm-PCR of CDR3 regions. TCRdb ran MiXCR on the multiplex PCR reads and lists one entry per CDR3 protein. Among hundreds of thousands of distinct CDR3 sequences listed, 15% to 20% were seen once. The CDR3 spans 14 residues. The V end was cut by 4 bases, the J end by 2 bases, with 10 bases between. Germline values: CDR1 KGHDR, CDR2 SFDVKD. Regarding time point: newly diagnosed GD, antithyroid drugs for less than 3 months. The TCR library was made from RNA that had been extracted from PBMCs in TRIzol. The same data also contributed to another study, on T cells in Graves' hyperthyroidism and ophthalmopathy. From that paper: A lack of ophthalmopathy progression within 18 months defined stable Graves' hyperthyroidism. The majority of expanded thyroid clonotypes above 0.001 also appeared in blood.

Here the sequenced sample was peripheral blood mononuclear cells (PBMCs), taken at new diagnosis, from a patient treated with antithyroid drugs. The rearrangement joins TRBV24-1 to TRBJ2-5; D possibly matches TRBD1 or TRBD2 (5 bases each). This receptor was identified in a woman in her twenties or thirties with Graves disease. The CDR3 loop reads CATSDRDHQETQYF. CDR3 DNA: TGTGCCACCAGTGACAGGGACCATCAAGAGACCCAGTACTTC.